Given below is one TCR beta chain in context. It lacks a known antigen. Base qualities are not at hand, and no much larger clone is one base apart. Set within a cohort of healthcare workers in London, UK, this nested case-control study involved weekly PCR testing of nasopharyngeal swabs along with blood sampling. Between 23 and 31 March 2020, the week of the UK lockdown, healthcare workers were enrolled and then followed up weekly for as long as 16 weeks. Its CDR3 holds 14 amino acids, cysteine through phenylalanine. Just the 42-base CDR3 DNA is kept, in frame starting at base 1. CDR1 and CDR2, per the germline V gene, are SGHNT and YENEEA. V sheds 6 bases and J sheds 4 bases, leaving 13 bases between their ends. This sample is part of a study of early T cells in non-severe SARS-CoV-2 infection (dated by TCRdb to about 2021). Describing the broader study: TCR sequencing used bulk RNA from unsorted whole blood, so alpha and beta chains could not be paired.

Library prep was done by 5' RACE. Sequencing used a NextSeq 500. The TCR library protocol attached unique molecular identifiers to individual cDNA molecules to correct for sequencing error and PCR bias. Both TCR alpha and beta chains were sequenced, and tight co-correlation was observed between alpha and beta sequence abundances in each sample. Under the source paper's analysis protocol: Decombinator V4 was used to perform V gene, J gene and CDR3 annotation of TCR sequences. TCRs were defined as expanded if a significant change between any two time points was detected under a Poisson model with p below 0.0001. TCR abundances were normalised to the total number of TCRs sequenced per sample and expressed as counts per million. MAIT TCRs were defined by TRAV1-2 paired with TRAJ12, TRAJ20 or TRAJ33, and iNKT TCRs by TRAV10 paired with TRAJ18. VDJdb, accessed 1 November 2021, was searched for CMV, EBV and SARS-CoV-2 annotated TCRs, excluding TCRs annotated for multiple antigens. TCRdb itself trimmed the public reads at Q25 with fastp, ran MiXCR and retained productive beta chains. Entries that share a CDR3 protein sequence are merged under the most common genes and DNA. TCRdb, rather than the study authors, made the V and J calls. The sample contains about 22,000 distinct CDR3 sequences, roughly 3.5% of them found a single time. In total, the top ten clones hold around 5.4% of the sample.

What the research found in general, with its limitations: VDJdb matching was skewed toward anti-spike CD8 responses, so virus-specific expansions were likely underestimated and private and CD4 specificities were missed.

The source is an adult who was a healthcare worker with PCR-confirmed SARS-CoV-2 infection or an uninfected control (not recorded which). The chain couples TRBV11-3 to TRBJ2-1; the D gene is possibly TRBD2, with 5 bases matching. The sequencing sample was made of whole blood. CDR3 sequence: CASRTGSSYNEQFF. The DNA sequence reads TGTGCCAGCAGGACGGGGTCCTCGTACAATGAGCAGTTCTTC.